This TCR beta chain was sequenced during a study of vaccination and CD4 T cells after COVID-19. Study information: Stimulation of the cells used overlapping spike peptide pools from SARS-CoV-2 and from the common cold coronaviruses HCoV-NL63, HCoV-OC43 and HCoV-229E. Every culture used as a control got a CEFX pool, an HIV-1 Nef pool, or no peptide.

The Oncomine TCR Beta short-read assay generated sequence data from the DNA of cultured CD4+ T cells. MiXCR, run by TCRdb on the PCR reads, gives a single entry per CDR3 protein. Of over 12,000 distinct CDR3 sequences in the sample, around 61% are singletons; the top ten hold around an eighth. CDR3 size: 18 residues. The trim removed 1 base at V and 3 bases at J, leaving 11 bases unmatched. Looked up from germline, CDR1 is SEHNR and CDR2 is FQNEAQ (reference sequence). About this clonotype itself: Its antigen is still unknown.

The treatment: approximately nine-day PBMC culture with coronavirus spike peptide pools or control peptides (ViraFEST assay). The chain joins TRBV7-9 to TRBJ2-3; the match to TRBD2 covers 9 bases. Sequences were obtained from CD4+ T cells from blood, cultured in vitro. This clonotype originated in a human donor who had recovered from COVID-19. DNA of the CDR3: TGTGCCAGCAGCTTAGGGACTCTAGCGGGATTCGGGACAGATACGCAGTATTTT. Amino acid sequence: CASSLGTLAGFGTDTQYF.